This is a list of T cell receptor beta chains from one sample in a study of cytomegalovirus exposure and HLA in healthy donors. Some clones are missing from TCRdb's copy, which holds only in-frame ones; the method was immunoSEQ multiplex PCR. The sample has roughly 100,000 clones, about 78% seen once. Specimen: PBMCs. The receptors were sampled from a man aged 25-40 years in good health and CMV-seronegative. The conserved cysteine and the conserved F or W are not part of the CDR3 here. The size field is filled for only some rows; it gives once, few, many or a size class.

cdr3_length | j_call | v_call | clone_size | cdr3_aa
9 | TRBJ2-1 | TRBV6-5 | once | ASSSGLEKF
11 | TRBJ2-5 | TRBV10-2 | NA | ASRVAGAETQY
12 | TRBJ2-1 | TRBV4-3 | NA | ASSQDNSYNEQF
12 | TRBJ1-2 | TRBV19 | NA | ASSITQGNYGYT
13 | TRBJ1-2 | TRBV7-9 | NA | ASSLTGDGGYGYT
13 | TRBJ2-3 | TRBV11-2 | NA | ASSNRTGHTDTQY
13 | TRBJ2-2 | TRBV30 | once | AYVWRANVVGELF
16 | TRBJ1-5 | TRBV18 | NA | ASSPNNYRGSSNQPQH
10 | TRBJ1-2 | TRBV6-1 | NA | ATITGEIGYT
13 | TRBJ1-3 | TRBV9 | few | ASSVEPGFRDTIY
14 | TRBJ1-4 | TRBV7-2 | NA | ASSSPDAGVAEKLF
14 | TRBJ2-3 | TRBV9 | NA | ASSVSQAGSTDTQY
13 | TRBJ2-1 | TRBV19 | NA | ASRTLAGTYNEQF
12 | TRBJ2-1 | TRBV2 | NA | ASSDVAPGNEQF
12 | TRBJ2-7 | TRBV5-6 | few | ASSQLDSFYEQY
13 | TRBJ2-3 | TRBV6-1 | NA | ASSEGVQVTDTQY
10 | TRBJ2-7 | TRBV2 | NA | ASDIDSYEQY
14 | TRBJ2-7 | TRBV7-8 | NA | ASSLVSGLGGDEQY
14 | TRBJ2-7 | TRBV5-1 | few | ASSSGSGSGSYEQY
11 | TRBJ2-5 | TRBV5-6 | NA | ASSLTGRETQY
13 | TRBJ1-1 | TRBV5-6 | NA | ASSLLRGDDTEAF
13 | TRBJ1-3 | TRBV19 | NA | ASSTSTGSGNTIY
13 | TRBJ1-1 | TRBV19 | NA | ASSRGGPTNTEAF
15 | TRBJ2-7 | TRBV27 | NA | ASSLSPGTSGTYEQY
13 | TRBJ1-1 | TRBV4-3 | NA | ASSPGQGRPSEAF
12 | TRBJ2-5 | TRBV4-1 | few | ASRSDRGRETQY
12 | TRBJ1-2 | TRBV6-1 | NA | ASSAGDSLYGYT
14 | TRBJ2-5 | TRBV7-9 | NA | ASSLGGTGGEETQY
13 | TRBJ1-1 | TRBV6-1 | NA | ASTNRGVGGDEAF
13 | TRBJ1-4 | TRBV5-6 | NA | ASSLDPGSNEKLF
13 | TRBJ1-6 | TRBV10-2 | NA | ASSRTGGINSPLH
12 | TRBJ2-3 | TRBV10-2 | NA | ASSRWDNTDTQY
11 | TRBJ1-5 | TRBV10-3 | NA | AIKGQGVQPQH
15 | TRBJ2-5 | TRBV4-1 | NA | ASSQLKNGGAKETQY
13 | TRBJ2-7 | TRBV27 | NA | ASSFRVGQPYEQY
9 | TRBJ2-1 | TRBV20-1 | once | SASSRSEQF
13 | TRBJ1-5 | TRBV7-2 | NA | ASSLTATGNQPQH
13 | TRBJ1-1 | TRBV18 | NA | ASSPMSQANTEAF
13 | TRBJ2-2 | TRBV9 | NA | ASSVVLASDGELF
13 | TRBJ1-3 | TRBV11-2 | NA | ASSLAGVFGNTIY
11 | TRBJ1-1 | TRBV6-6 | NA | ASFVGQGSEAF
12 | NA | TRBV6-5 | once | ASGHSGGPGEQY
13 | TRBJ2-1 | TRBV2 | NA | ASTEGAGGEDEQF
12 | TRBJ2-5 | TRBV10-2 | NA | ASSESGRAQTQY
13 | TRBJ1-5 | TRBV5-6 | NA | ASSFWTAGNQPQH
12 | TRBJ1-4 | TRBV19 | NA | ASSEGVFYEKLF
12 | TRBJ2-1 | TRBV11-2 | once | ASSLGQSGGEQF
12 | TRBJ2-1 | TRBV10-3 | NA | AISADTVNNEQF
15 | TRBJ1-2 | TRBV9 | NA | ASSLHKRQGTNYGYT